This entry lists 12 T cell receptor beta chains sequenced from one sample in a study of blood T cell repertoires in COVID-19. Here immunoSEQ multiplex PCR was the method, and the copy in TCRdb shows in-frame clones only, minus some. Of around 150,000 clones listed, approximately 84% are singletons. Sequences were obtained from peripheral blood. The receptors come from a woman older than 75 with acute or convalescent COVID-19.

This chain connects TRBV11-2 to TRBJ1-5; TRBD1 might be the D (6 bases). The CDR3 sequence is 13 residues long. V was shortened by 6 bases and J by 4 bases, with 10 bases between the two germline ends. CDR1 SGHAT and CDR2 FQNNGV come from the germline V gene. The CDR3 DNA is TGTGCCAGCAGTTCTGGACAGAATCAGCCCCAGCATTTT. Translating it yields CASSSGQNQPQHF.

This chain links TRBV3-1 (or the pseudogene TRBV3-2) with TRBJ1-5; no reliable D call. Germline V CDR1 and CDR2: LGHDT, YNNKEL (reference sequence). The CDR3 spans 14 residues. V lost 4 bases, J lost 5 bases, and 12 bases lay in between. The CDR3 is CASSPRLIDQPQHF. The CDR3 DNA follows: TGTGCCAGCAGCCCCAGACTGATCGATCAGCCCCAGCATTTT.

This sequence joins TRBV4-1 and TRBJ2-7; unclear D gene. V lost 1 base to trimming and J lost 13 bases, with 14 bases between them. The CDR3 totals 12 residues. Germline CDR1 is MGHRA and CDR2 is YSYEKL. The chain's CDR3 is CASSQGPVPHYF. The DNA of the CDR3 is TGCGCCAGCAGCCAAGGGCCAGTCCCCCATTACTTC.

This rearrangement joins TRBV28 to TRBJ1-1; possibly TRBD1 for D (5 bases). Germline assignment: CDR1 MDHEN and CDR2 SYDVKM. The CDR3 spans 11 residues. Trimming pared 8 bases from V and 4 bases from J, leaving 8 bases between. CDR3 region: CASVGGTEAFF. DNA of the CDR3: TGTGCCAGCGTGGGGGGCACTGAAGCTTTCTTT. Complete variable domain (other parts from reference TRBV28 and TRBJ1-1): DVKVTQSSRYLVKRTGEKVFLECVQDMDHENMFWYRQDPGLGLRLIYFSYDVKMKEKGDIPEGYSVSREKKERFSLILESASTNQTSMYLCASVGGTEAFFGQGTRLTVV.

The chain couples TRBV28 to TRBJ1-2; D not resolved. The CDR3 is 11 residues long. The V end was cut by 6 bases, the J end by 2 bases, with 4 bases between. CDR1 and CDR2 from the germline V gene are MDHEN and SYDVKM. CDR3 DNA: TGTGCCAGCAGCCAGAACTATGGCTACACCTTC. This translates into CASSQNYGYTF.

This rearrangement joins TRBV18 to TRBJ1-1; maybe TRBD1 (6 bases). The germline V and J ends were trimmed by 3 bases and 5 bases, with 13 bases remaining between them. The germline CDR1 and CDR2 sequences are KGHSH and LQKENI. The CDR3 totals 14 residues. The DNA for the CDR3 is TGTGCCAGCTCACCGTCAACAGGGCGGACTGAAGCTTTCTTT. Translated: CASSPSTGRTEAFF.

V usage is TRBV2 and J usage is TRBJ2-5; 13 nucleotides agree with TRBD2. The length of the CDR3 is 16 residues. J gave up 3 bases and V 6 bases, and 7 bases lay outside the gene matches. The V gene's germline CDR1 is SNHLY and CDR2 FYNNEI. The DNA of the CDR3 is TGTGCCAGCAGCTCCGGACTAGCGGGGGCTAAAGAGACCCAGTACTTC. As protein: CASSSGLAGAKETQYF.

The J gene is TRBJ1-1, the V gene TRBV21-1; no DNA check was done on the table's D call, TRBD1. TRBV21-1 is a pseudogene. The CDR3 covers 17 residues. The CDR3 nucleotides read TGTGCCAGCAGCAAAGCGCATCCCACACAGGGGTTAACTGAAGCTTTCTTT. It encodes CASSKAHPTQGLTEAFF.

The chain uses TRBV5-1 and TRBJ1-1; possibly TRBD1 for D (6 bases). Germline V gene sequence: CDR1 SGHRS, CDR2 YFSETQ. Between the trimmed V and J ends, which lost 4 bases and 4 bases, there was a span of 11 bases. The CDR3 is 13 amino acids. The CDR3: CASSGQGTTEAFF. In DNA, the CDR3 is TGCGCCAGCAGCGGGCAGGGGACCACTGAAGCTTTCTTT.

The chain couples TRBV27 to TRBJ1-5, with D unclear. The CDR3 is 15 residues long. Germline CDR1 reads MNHEY; CDR2 reads SMNVEV (reference sequence). Trimming shortened V by 2 bases and J by 0 bases, and 8 bases separated the two germline ends. The chain's CDR3 is CASSLIGDSNQPQHF. The CDR3 region has the DNA TGTGCCAGCAGTTTAATCGGGGATAGCAATCAGCCCCAGCATTTT.

This clone showed up just a few times. CDR3 region: CASSRRSEQFF. The DNA for the CDR3 is TGTGCCAGCTCACGGAGGAGTGAGCAGTTCTTC. V is TRBV18 and J is TRBJ2-1; a possible D gene is TRBD2 (5 bases). CDR1 is KGHSH and CDR2 is LQKENI in the germline V gene. This CDR3 contains 11 residues. The V gene lost 4 bases and the J gene lost 9 bases, with 7 bases spanning the gap.

J is TRBJ2-3 and V is TRBV7-6, with D unclear. The V and J ends lost 5 bases and 0 bases respectively, with 12 bases between them. Germline assignment: CDR1 SGHVS and CDR2 FNYEAQ. The CDR3 contains 15 residues. CDR3 region: CASSVSGFSTDTQYF. The CDR3 DNA reads TGTGCCAGCAGCGTCTCAGGTTTTAGCACAGATACGCAGTATTTT.